The clone carrying this T cell receptor beta chain was recorded a few times. Its antigen is not identified. The entry originates in a study of blood T cells in healthy people across ages. Study-wide results and caveats: Diversity estimated from one million T cells was considered an underestimate.

Next came a second PCR, run for about 6 to 11 cycles, which used a sample-barcoded 5' primer along with a J-beta primer mix. TCRdb processed the 5' RACE reads anew with MiXCR; each CDR3 protein has one entry. The sample shows around 870,000 distinct CDR3 sequences, 25% to 30% of them seen only once. The clonotype originates from a woman of 80 years or more in good health. Sequences were obtained from blood.

The CDR3 loop is CATSDLTGGEEKLFF. In DNA form, the CDR3 reads TGTGCCACCAGTGATCTAACAGGGGGAGAGGAAAAACTGTTTTTT. The chain is built from TRBV24-1 and TRBJ1-4, with TRBD1 matching over 8 bases. The CDR3 is 15 amino acids. Germline assignment: CDR1 KGHDR and CDR2 SFDVKD. After removal of 3 bases from V and 8 bases from J, the junction contained 7 bases not matched to a gene.